A single T cell receptor (beta chain) is shown here with its context. Its antigen target is currently unknown. No base qualities exist here, and no much larger clone lies one base off it. The data stem from a study of early T cells in non-severe SARS-CoV-2 infection (dated by TCRdb to about 2021). As for the study more broadly: TCR sequencing used bulk RNA from unsorted whole blood, so alpha and beta chains could not be paired.

Library preparation employed 5' RACE. Sequencing took place on a NextSeq 500. In the TCR library protocol, unique molecular identifiers were attached to individual cDNA molecules to correct for PCR bias and sequencing error. TCR alpha and beta chains were both sequenced, and the abundances of alpha and beta sequences in each sample were closely correlated with each other. In the paper's pipeline: Decombinator V4 was used to annotate the V gene, J gene and CDR3 of the TCR sequences. Expanded TCRs were defined as changing significantly between any two time points under a Poisson model with p below 0.0001. Abundances of TCRs were expressed as counts per million after normalisation to the total number of TCRs sequenced in each sample. TRAV1-2 paired with TRAJ12, TRAJ20 or TRAJ33 defined MAIT TCRs, while TRAV10 paired with TRAJ18 defined iNKT TCRs. VDJdb, accessed 1 November 2021, was searched for CMV, EBV and SARS-CoV-2 annotated TCRs, with TCRs annotated for multiple antigens excluded. TCRdb reanalyzed the raw reads on its own, using fastp at Q25 for trimming and MiXCR for clone calling, and kept in-frame beta chains. Rows with one shared CDR3 protein collapse into an entry with the most common genes and DNA. V and J calls and clone size were set by TCRdb, not the authors. For this sample the table gives roughly 54,000 distinct CDR3 sequences, of which about 7.6% were detected only once. The ten largest clones add up to about 10% of the sample.

CDR1 and CDR2, per the germline V gene, are SQVTM and ANQGSEA. The CDR3 contains 9 residues, cysteine and phenylalanine counted. Only the CDR3 DNA is retained, 27 bases long and in frame from the first base. V is clipped by 3 bases and J by 6 bases, and the sequence between their germline boundaries is 2 bases long. This was a case-control study nested in a cohort of healthcare workers in London, UK, who had nasopharyngeal swab PCR tests and blood samples taken every week. Healthcare workers were recruited during the week of the UK lockdown, between 23 and 31 March 2020, and followed weekly for up to roughly 15 weeks. What the research found in general, with its limitations: Matching against VDJdb was skewed toward anti-spike CD8 responses, likely underestimated virus-specific expansions, and missed private and CD4 specificities.

The TCR was taken from an adult who was a healthcare worker with PCR-confirmed SARS-CoV-2 infection or an uninfected control (not recorded which). The chain links TRBV29-1 with TRBJ1-2; confidence is insufficient to name the D gene. This material consisted of whole blood, taken at baseline. CDR3 reads: CSVDDGYTF. In nucleotide form, the sequence is TGCAGCGTTGATGATGGCTACACCTTC. Joined to the reference TRBV29-1 and TRBJ1-2 proteins, this CDR3 gives the full variable domain: SAVISQKPSRDICQRGTSLTIQCQVDSQVTMMFWYRQQPGQSLTLIATANQGSEATYESGFVIDKFPISRPNLTFSTLTVSNMSPEDSSIYLCSVDDGYTFGSGTRLTVV.